These 21 T cell receptor beta chains share one sample of origin, sequenced in a study of cytomegalovirus exposure and HLA in healthy donors. The PCR had 60 Vbeta and 13 Jbeta primers. Produced via immunoSEQ multiplex PCR; TCRdb's table is partial and in-frame only. The sample consists of fewer than 200,000 clones, around 80% of them appearing once. Material for sequencing was PBMCs. The source of these receptors is a woman in her fifties or sixties in good health and CMV-seropositive.

This clone was counted at least ten times. Germline is not matched at one junction end, which may reflect a read error. V and J are TRBV4-1 and TRBJ2-1, with TRBD2 identical over 9 bases. Germline V CDR1 and CDR2: MGHRA, YSYEKL. The length of the CDR3 is 17 residues. The CDR3 loop reads CASSQDLGGRAYNEQFF. CDR3 sequence (DNA): TGCGCCAGCAGCCAAGATCTTGGCGGGAGGGCCTATAATGAGCAGTTCTTC.

The rearrangement uses TRBV6-1 and TRBJ2-1; TRBD2 might be the D (6 bases). This CDR3 spans 15 amino acids. The ends were cut back, 6 bases at V and 9 bases at J, with 21 bases in the middle. Germline-derived CDR1 and CDR2 are MNHNS and SASEGT. The CDR3 loop is CASRAASNQGGEQFF. CDR3 coding DNA: TGTGCCAGCAGGGCGGCCTCCAACCAGGGAGGTGAGCAGTTCTTC.

V usage is TRBV4-1 and J usage is TRBJ2-2; no reliable D call. Germline V gene sequence: CDR1 MGHRA, CDR2 YSYEKL. V lost 3 bases to trimming and J lost 6 bases, with 5 bases between them. There are 12 residues in the CDR3. The DNA for the CDR3 is TGCGCCAGCAGCCATATAGCCGGGGAGCTGTTTTTT. It encodes CASSHIAGELFF.

This chain joins TRBV7-3 and TRBJ2-2; D perhaps matches TRBD2 (5 bases). Germline CDR1 is SGHTA and CDR2 is FQGTGA. V gave up 3 bases and J gave up 2 bases, with 7 bases separating them. The CDR3 runs to 14 residues. The CDR3 DNA is TGTGCCAGCAGCTTCGGGATAAACACCGGGGAGCTGTTTTTT. Its translation is CASSFGINTGELFF.

The V call is TRBV10-3, the J call TRBJ2-3; 9 nucleotides align to TRBD2. The CDR3 loop spans 16 amino acids. Germline-derived CDR1 and CDR2 are ENHRY and SYGVKD. With 2 bases clipped from V and 3 bases from J, the junction kept 6 bases outside the gene matches. The CDR3 sequence: CAISETRAGGTDTQYF. CDR3 coding DNA: TGTGCCATCAGTGAGACGAGGGCGGGAGGGACAGATACGCAGTATTTT.

This chain connects TRBV7-3 to TRBJ2-1, with 8 bases lining up with TRBD2. This CDR3 is built from 16 residues. J gave up 4 bases and V 5 bases, and 10 bases lay outside the gene matches. The germline V gene has CDR1 SGHTA and CDR2 FQGTGA. CDR3 sequence reads: CASSRGGSGLYNEQFF. The CDR3 coding sequence is TGTGCCAGCAGCCGGGGGGGTAGCGGGCTTTACAATGAGCAGTTCTTC.

The chain recombines TRBV10-3 with TRBJ1-1; TRBD1 agrees at 9 bases. The CDR3 extends over 17 amino acids. V gave up 0 bases and J gave up 4 bases; unmatched junction bases: 9. CDR1 is ENHRY and CDR2 is SYGVKD in the germline V gene. The CDR3 spells CAISESDPGQGGTEAFF. The CDR3 region has the DNA TGTGCCATCAGTGAGTCGGACCCGGGACAGGGAGGCACTGAAGCTTTCTTT.

This chain joins TRBV10-3 and TRBJ1-1; 7 bases fit TRBD1. Trimming cost V 5 bases and J 2 bases; bases outside gene matches: 5. The CDR3 consists of 14 residues. The germline V gene encodes CDR1 ENHRY and CDR2 SYGVKD. CDR3 DNA sequence: TGTGCCATCAGTACCGGACAGGAAAACACTGAAGCTTTCTTT. Amino acids: CAISTGQENTEAFF.

V gene TRBV29-1 combines with J gene TRBJ1-1; a weak D match, TRBD1 (5 bases). The CDR3 is made up of 14 amino acids. The V end lost 2 bases, the J end lost 1 base, and 11 bases lay between the germline ends. Germline CDR1 SQVTM, CDR2 ANQGSEA. The CDR3, as DNA: TGCAGCGTTGAATTTCGTACAGGGAACACTGAAGCTTTCTTT. This gives the protein CSVEFRTGNTEAFF.

The chain recombines TRBV5-8 with TRBJ1-3; D not certain. The V end lost 3 bases, the J end lost 0 bases, and 13 bases lay between the germline ends. The CDR3 contains 16 residues. Germline V gene lookup returns CDR1 SGHTS and CDR2 YDEGEE. CDR3 amino acids: CASSYNSGFSGNTIYF. As DNA, the CDR3 is TGTGCCAGCAGCTATAATTCCGGGTTCTCTGGAAACACCATATATTTT.

With regard to this clone: Mismatch with germline at one junction end may stem from a read error. The chain combines TRBV7-9 with TRBJ2-1, with 11 bases matching TRBD2. Germline CDR1 SEHNR, CDR2 FQNEAQ (reference sequence). The CDR3 runs 18 residues. The CDR3 is CSSSFQTSGVSSYNEQFF. The CDR3 coding sequence is TGTTCCAGCAGCTTTCAGACTAGCGGGGTAAGCTCCTACAATGAGCAGTTCTTC.

V gene TRBV4-3 combines with J gene TRBJ2-2; 7 bases fit TRBD2. CDR1 is LGHNA, CDR2 YSLEER, per germline. CDR3 length: 16 residues. Trimming took 0 bases from V and 1 from J; bases not matched to a gene: 2. The CDR3 here is CASSQEGGENTGELFF. The DNA of the CDR3 is TGCGCCAGCAGCCAAGAGGGGGGGGAGAACACCGGGGAGCTGTTTTTT.

The genes are TRBV4-1 and TRBJ2-1; 9 nucleotides agree with TRBD1. CDR3 length: 16 residues. After removal of 4 bases from V and 6 bases from J, the junction contained 10 bases not matched to a gene. Germline CDR1 and CDR2: MGHRA and YSYEKL. Here the CDR3 reads CASSPRQGVIGNEQFF. CDR3 DNA: TGCGCCAGCAGCCCCAGACAGGGGGTGATAGGCAATGAGCAGTTCTTC.

A note on this clone: The sample contains more than one DNA sequence encoding this CDR3. The CDR3 region is CASSLGREGQYF. In DNA, the CDR3 is TGCGCCAGCAGCTTGGGCAGGGAGGGGCAGTACTTC. This chain joins TRBV5-1 and TRBJ2-7; 7 bases align to TRBD2. CDR3 size: 12 residues. The junction had 3 bases not matched to a gene; V was cut back by 0 bases and J by 9 bases. Looked up from germline, CDR1 is SGHRS and CDR2 is YFSETQ.

The V gene is TRBV6-5, the J gene TRBJ1-2; tentatively, D is TRBD1 (5 bases). The CDR3 is 16 amino acids. Germline-derived CDR1 and CDR2 are MNHEY and SVGAGI. Trimming cost V 0 bases and J 0 bases, with 11 bases left between them. CDR3 sequence reads: CASSYSYRSPNYGYTF. The CDR3 DNA sequence: TGTGCCAGCAGTTACTCCTACAGGAGTCCTAACTATGGCTACACCTTC.

The chain recombines TRBV9 with TRBJ2-3, with D perhaps TRBD2 (6 bases). CDR1 and CDR2 from the germline V gene are SGDLS and YYNGEE. CDR3 length: 16 residues. V shed 7 bases and J shed 4 bases, with 22 bases lying between them. The CDR3 sequence: CASGARRGIGADTQYF. The CDR3 DNA reads TGTGCCAGCGGAGCTAGGAGGGGCATTGGCGCAGATACGCAGTATTTT.

This chain joins TRBV7-3 and TRBJ2-1; possibly TRBD2 for D (5 bases). The germline gives CDR1 SGHTA, CDR2 FQGTGA. This CDR3 spans 13 amino acids. V was shortened by 1 base and J by 7 bases, with 8 bases between the two germline ends. CDR3 region: CASSLSRENEQFF. CDR3 DNA sequence: TGTGCCAGCAGCTTAAGCCGGGAAAATGAGCAGTTCTTC. Looking up the rest from reference TRBV7-3 and TRBJ2-1 gives the full variable domain: GAGVSQTPSNKVTEKGKYVELRCDPISGHTALYWYRQSLGQGPEFLIYFQGTGAADDSGLPNDRFFAVRPEGSVSTLKIQRTERGDSAVYLCASSLSRENEQFFGPGTRLTVL.

A remark on this clone: A read error may produce the germline difference seen at one junction end. The chain recombines TRBV7-7 with TRBJ1-2, with D possibly matching TRBD1 (6 bases). This CDR3 contains 16 residues. CDR1 is SSHAT and CDR2 is FNYEAQ in the germline V gene (reference sequence). The CDR3 region is CASSFGQTSTNYGYTF. Here the CDR3 DNA reads TGTGCTAGCAGCTTCGGACAGACTTCGACAAACTATGGCTACACCTTC. Using reference TRBV7-7 and TRBJ1-2 for the parts outside the CDR3, the full variable domain is GAGVSQSPRYKVTKRGQDVTLRCDPISSHATLYWYQQALGQGPEFLTYFNYEAQPDKSGLPSDRFSAERPEGSISTLTIQRTEQRDSAMYRCASSFGQTSTNYGYTFGSGTRLTVV.

The chain uses TRBV27 and TRBJ1-4, with unresolved D. This CDR3 region has 15 residues. CDR1 is MNHEY, CDR2 SMNVEV, per germline (reference sequence). The V and J ends lost 0 bases and 2 bases respectively, with 7 bases between them. The CDR3 loop reads CASSLSSGTNEKLFF. DNA for the CDR3: TGTGCCAGCAGTTTATCAAGCGGGACTAATGAAAAACTGTTTTTT.

This chain uses TRBV5-1 with TRBJ1-2; tentative D call: TRBD1 (5 bases). Trimming took off 5 bases at V and 0 bases at J, with 14 bases between the two ends. CDR1 and CDR2 (germline): SGHRS, YFSETQ. This CDR3 is 15 amino acids long. CDR3 DNA sequence: TGCGCCAGCAGGACGACAGTCGCCACTAACTATGGCTACACCTTC. Residues: CASRTTVATNYGYTF. Using reference TRBV5-1 and TRBJ1-2 for the parts outside the CDR3, the full variable domain is KAGVTQTPRYLIKTRGQQVTLSCSPISGHRSVSWYQQTPGQGLQFLFEYFSETQRNKGNFPGRFSGRQFSNSRSEMNVSTLELGDSALYLCASRTTVATNYGYTFGSGTRLTVV.

The genes are TRBV7-2 and TRBJ1-3; TRBD1 matches at 7 bases. J lost 7 bases, V lost 3 bases, and 6 bases had no gene match. There are 14 residues in the CDR3. Germline CDR1 reads SGHTA; CDR2 reads FQGNSA. CDR3 in amino acids: CASSFNRGSNTIYF. The CDR3 DNA reads TGTGCCAGCAGCTTCAACAGGGGAAGCAACACCATATATTTT.